These 19 T cell receptor beta chains originate from one sample sequenced in a study of control samples from healthy donors and cancer patients. Assay: immunoSEQ multiplex PCR; the TCRdb copy retains only in-frame clones and omits some. The data contain under 300,000 clones, over 75% of them singletons. The source material was PBMCs. These receptor sequences come from a woman between 55 and 75 years old with lung cancer.

J is TRBJ2-7 and V is TRBV4-2, with D possibly being TRBD2 (6 bases). CDR1 is LGHNA, CDR2 YNFKEQ, per germline. The V and J ends lost 5 bases and 2 bases respectively, with 19 bases between them. This CDR3 is 16 amino acids long. The CDR3 bases are TGTGCCAGCAGCTTTCAGACCGGGACTGTACCCTACGAGCAGTACTTC. Protein sequence: CASSFQTGTVPYEQYF.

V gene TRBV2 combines with J gene TRBJ2-1; 11 nucleotides line up with TRBD2. Germline-derived CDR1 and CDR2 are SNHLY and FYNNEI. V trimming: 10 bases; J trimming: 10 bases; junction bases outside the gene matches: 9. The length of the CDR3 is 13 residues. CDR3 in DNA: TGTGCCACCGGGACTAGCGGCCAGGGGGAGCAGTTCTTC. Protein sequence: CATGTSGQGEQFF.

This chain joins TRBV3-1 (or the pseudogene TRBV3-2) and TRBJ2-3; 10 nucleotides line up with TRBD1. This CDR3 contains 14 residues. Trimming took 4 bases from V and 6 from J; bases not matched to a gene: 4. From germline, CDR1 is LGHDT and CDR2 YNNKEL (reference sequence). The CDR3 here is CASSLRTGGDTQYF. The CDR3 bases are TGTGCCAGCAGCCTACGGACAGGGGGGGATACGCAGTATTTT.

The J gene is TRBJ2-3, the V gene TRBV5-6; TRBD2 matches 7 bases. The V gene's germline CDR1 is SGHDT and CDR2 YYEEEE. The CDR3 contains 16 residues. The ends lost 2 bases at V and 1 base at J; junction bases unmatched: 7. The CDR3 DNA reads as TGTGCCAGCAGCTTCGGCGGGAGAAGGGGCACAGATACGCAGTATTTT. This encodes CASSFGGRRGTDTQYF.

The V call is TRBV6-5, the J call TRBJ1-6; the D gene is possibly TRBD1 (6 bases). The CDR3 is 15 amino acids. V was trimmed by 10 bases and J by 4 bases, leaving 17 bases between them. Germline V gene data show CDR1 as MNHEY and CDR2 as SVGAGI. DNA of the CDR3: TGTGCCACCAACCCGGACAGTCTTTATAATTCACCCCTCCACTTT. Translation gives CATNPDSLYNSPLHF.

The V and J genes are TRBV2 and TRBJ1-1; the D is unclear. The CDR3 totals 11 residues. CDR1 SNHLY and CDR2 FYNNEI come from the germline V gene. Trimming cost V 4 bases and J 5 bases, with 5 bases left between them. The CDR3, as DNA: TGTGCCAGCAGTGGGAGAACTGAAGCTTTCTTT. Translated: CASSGRTEAFF.

The rearrangement joins TRBV4-2 to TRBJ2-2; TRBD1 aligns across 11 bases. CDR3 length: 18 amino acids. V dropped 1 base and J dropped 15; count of bases not matched to a gene: 19. The V gene's germline CDR1 is LGHNA and CDR2 YNFKEQ. CDR3 bases: TGTGCCAGCAGCCAAGCCCGTGGGGGGACAGGGGGGCTGGGTAAGGTGTTTTTT. It translates to CASSQARGGTGGLGKVFF.

The rearrangement uses TRBV5-1 and TRBJ2-1, with D possibly TRBD1 on 5 matching bases. The germline V and J ends were trimmed by 4 bases and 0 bases, with 14 bases remaining between them. This CDR3 has 16 residues. Germline CDR1 and CDR2: SGHRS and YFSETQ. The CDR3 loop is CASSQGGTFSYNEQFF. CDR3 DNA sequence: TGCGCCAGCAGCCAGGGCGGAACTTTCTCCTACAATGAGCAGTTCTTC.

The chain employs TRBV28 and TRBJ2-1; the D gene could be TRBD1 or TRBD2 (5 bases each). The V end was cut by 6 bases, the J end by 4 bases, with 16 bases between. Per germline, CDR1 MDHEN and CDR2 SYDVKM. The CDR3 runs 15 residues. The DNA for the CDR3 is TGTGCCAGCAGGAACTTCGGGGACCCATACAATGAGCAGTTCTTC. This sequence encodes CASRNFGDPYNEQFF.

This clone was seen only once. The chain links TRBV13 to TRBJ2-7; D is possibly TRBD1 (5 bases). The CDR3 is made up of 15 amino acids. The V end was cut by 0 bases, the J end by 0 bases, with 9 bases between. Per germline, CDR1 PRHDT and CDR2 FYEKMQ (reference sequence). The CDR3 loop is CASSLGGALSYEQYF. CDR3 sequence (DNA): TGTGCCAGCAGCTTAGGTGGGGCCCTCTCCTACGAGCAGTACTTC.

This chain joins TRBV5-4 and TRBJ1-1; D call uncertain. Germline V lookup: CDR1 SGHNT, CDR2 YYREEE (reference sequence). Trimming cost V 0 bases and J 6 bases, with 15 bases left between them. The CDR3 totals 15 residues. The CDR3 loop reads CASSLDKWVIAEAFF. The CDR3, as DNA: TGTGCCAGCAGCTTGGATAAGTGGGTAATAGCTGAAGCTTTCTTT.

The V call is TRBV7-2, the J call TRBJ2-1; TRBD1 matches at 7 bases. Trimming at V came to 5 bases and at J to 4 bases, leaving 5 bases not matched to a gene. Per germline, CDR1 SGHTA and CDR2 FQGNSA. This CDR3 comprises 14 residues. The CDR3 bases are TGTGCCAGCAGCCGGGACAGCTCATACAATGAGCAGTTCTTC. It is translated as CASSRDSSYNEQFF.

This chain uses TRBV5-6 with TRBJ1-2; weak D call: TRBD1 (5 bases). The germline V gene encodes CDR1 SGHDT and CDR2 YYEEEE. With 2 bases removed from V and 10 bases from J, the gap between germline ends came to 9 bases. This CDR3 comprises 11 residues. CDR3 amino acids: CASSLTRAYTF. The CDR3 DNA follows: TGTGCCAGCAGCTTAACCAGGGCCTACACCTTC.

The chain joins TRBV15 to TRBJ2-2; D gene ambiguous. Looked up from germline, CDR1 is LNHNV and CDR2 is YYDKDF (reference sequence). This CDR3 comprises 15 residues. Trimming took 0 bases from V and 0 from J, leaving 5 bases between them. The CDR3 DNA sequence: TGTGCCACCAGCAGAGATGTCACGAACACCGGGGAGCTGTTTTTT. Residues: CATSRDVTNTGELFF.

The J gene is TRBJ2-7, the V gene TRBV4-1; TRBD2 agrees at 7 bases. This CDR3 region has 15 residues. Per the germline V gene, CDR1 is MGHRA and CDR2 is YSYEKL. Unmatched junction bases numbered 4, after V lost 0 bases and J lost 2 bases. CDR3 coding DNA: TGCGCCAGCAGCCAAGAGCCGCGGGAGACCTACGAGCAGTACTTC. This sequence encodes CASSQEPRETYEQYF.

About this clone itself: Relative to the germline gene, one junction end is altered; a read error may explain this. This rearrangement joins TRBV4-1 to TRBJ1-1; D not resolved. CDR1 MGHRA and CDR2 YSYEKL come from the germline V gene. The CDR3 extends over 15 amino acids. The CDR3 DNA follows: TGCGCCAGCAGTCAAGGGCCCGCGGGGAACACTGAAGCTTTCTTT. It encodes CASSQGPAGNTEAFF.

The V and J genes are TRBV5-6 and TRBJ2-1, with D perhaps matching TRBD2 (6 bases). Germline loops: CDR1 SGHDT, CDR2 YYEEEE. V was trimmed by 0 bases and J by 3 bases, leaving 13 bases between them. This CDR3 has 16 residues. The CDR3 DNA sequence: TGTGCCAGCAGCTTGGGGGACTCGTCCTTCTACAATGAGCAGTTCTTC. It is translated as CASSLGDSSFYNEQFF.

In this sample, this clone turned up a few times. The chain recombines TRBV3-1 (or the pseudogene TRBV3-2) with TRBJ2-7; TRBD2 matches at 8 bases. Germline V gene lookup returns CDR1 LGHDT and CDR2 YNNKEL (reference sequence). V lost 3 bases, J lost 3 bases, and 7 bases stayed unmatched. The CDR3 consists of 15 residues. The CDR3 reads CASSHGAGVGYEQYF. DNA for the CDR3: TGTGCCAGCAGCCACGGAGCGGGGGTCGGCTACGAGCAGTACTTC.

This rearrangement joins TRBV6-1 to TRBJ2-1; no clear D. Germline V gene lookup returns CDR1 MNHNS and CDR2 SASEGT. The CDR3 runs to 15 residues. The germline V and J ends were trimmed by 3 bases and 1 base, with 10 bases remaining between them. The CDR3 coding sequence is TGTGCCAGCAGTGAGACACATCAGTCCTACAATGAGCAGTTCTTC. Translation: CASSETHQSYNEQFF.